These 27 T cell receptor beta chains originate from one sample sequenced in a study of shared clonotypes between healthy human individuals. Libraries were prepared by immunoSEQ multiplex PCR; TCRdb keeps only in-frame clonotypes and omits some of them. The table shows over a million clones, with about 84% occurring only once. Sequencing input: memory CD4+ T cells from PBMCs. Subset specified: CD45RA-negative fraction. The receptors shown here come from a man younger than 35 in good health. Some clones in this sample may be carry-over from other donors' samples.

Comments on this clone: This specimen includes other DNA sequences encoding the same CDR3. The rearrangement joins TRBV7-9 to TRBJ2-2; D may be TRBD1 or TRBD2 (6 bases each). This CDR3 has 16 amino acids. Germline V gene sequence: CDR1 SEHNR, CDR2 FQNEAQ (reference sequence). Trimming took 5 bases from V and 0 from J, leaving 13 bases between them. The CDR3 sequence: CASSLLGGPNTGELFF. CDR3 nucleotides: TGTGCCAGCAGCCTCCTCGGGGGCCCGAACACCGGGGAGCTGTTTTTT.

The CDR3 reads CASSLSSLRTETQYF. CDR3 in DNA: TGTGCCAGCAGTTTGTCTAGCCTAAGGACAGAGACCCAGTACTTC. This sequence joins TRBV28 and TRBJ2-5, with D tentatively TRBD2 (5 bases). Germline loops: CDR1 MDHEN, CDR2 SYDVKM. The V and J ends lost 3 bases and 4 bases respectively, with 15 bases between them. The CDR3 runs to 15 residues.

The V call is TRBV5-6, the J call TRBJ1-5, with D possibly matching TRBD1 (5 bases). Germline V gives CDR1 SGHDT, CDR2 YYEEEE. The CDR3 is 15 residues long. V lost 2 bases, J lost 3 bases, and 12 bases lay in between. CDR3 DNA: TGTGCCAGCAGCTTCGGCGGGGGATTCAATCAGCCCCAGCATTTT. As protein: CASSFGGGFNQPQHF.

V and J are TRBV11-3 and TRBJ1-1, with 8 bases identical to TRBD1. The junction had 11 bases not matched to a gene; V was cut back by 3 bases and J by 5 bases. This CDR3 has 16 amino acids. Germline assignment: CDR1 SGHNT and CDR2 YENEEA. In nucleotides, the CDR3 is TGTGCCAGCAGCTTCTTAGGACAGGGCGGGAGGACTGAAGCTTTCTTT. Translating it yields CASSFLGQGGRTEAFF. Supplemented by reference TRBV11-3 and TRBJ1-1, the full variable domain reads EAGVVQSPRYKIIEKKQPVAFWCNPISGHNTLYWYLQNLGQGPELLIRYENEEAVDDSQLPKDRFSAERLKGVDSTLKIQPAELGDSAVYLCASSFLGQGGRTEAFFGQGTRLTVV.

The chain joins TRBV28 to TRBJ1-5; D is uncertain. Germline CDR1 reads MDHEN; CDR2 reads SYDVKM. The length of the CDR3 is 12 residues. The ends were cut back, 6 bases at V and 7 bases at J, with 10 bases in the middle. CDR3 DNA: TGTGCCAGCAGACTTCCGAACCAGCCCCAGCATTTT. Residues: CASRLPNQPQHF.

The genes are TRBV28 and TRBJ1-1; D not resolved. The germline CDR1 and CDR2 sequences are MDHEN and SYDVKM. The CDR3 contains 14 residues. Trimming shortened V by 7 bases and J by 3 bases, and 15 bases separated the two germline ends. The CDR3 region is CASTQSGGHTEAFF. CDR3 sequence (DNA): TGTGCCAGCACCCAATCGGGAGGGCACACTGAAGCTTTCTTT.

This chain joins TRBV15 and TRBJ2-2; 7 positions match TRBD1. This CDR3 has 16 residues. The germline V gene encodes CDR1 LNHNV and CDR2 YYDKDF (reference sequence). V gave up 0 bases and J gave up 7 bases; unmatched junction bases: 8. CDR3 amino acids: CATSRDRRQGGGELFF. The CDR3 DNA sequence: TGTGCCACCAGCAGAGATAGGAGACAGGGTGGCGGGGAGCTGTTTTTT.

Comment on this clone: Given a far larger clone just one base away, this is likely a sequencing read error. Other DNA sequences in this sample translate to the same CDR3. The chain links TRBV30 to TRBJ1-4; TRBD1 is a possible D gene (6 bases). The CDR3 consists of 14 residues. Trimming left V 5 bases short and J 5 bases short, with 15 bases between. Per the germline V gene, CDR1 is GTSNPN and CDR2 is SVGIG (reference sequence). The CDR3 DNA reads as TGTGCCTGGGGGGGGCTGGGACTAAATGAAAAACTGTTTTTT. Its translation: CAWGGLGLNEKLFF.

The chain has TRBV28 and TRBJ2-7, with 7 bases identical to TRBD1. The V gene end was trimmed by 6 bases and the J gene end by 0 bases; junction bases not matched to a gene: 8. In germline, CDR1 is MDHEN, CDR2 SYDVKM. The CDR3 extends over 15 amino acids. Here the CDR3 reads CASRPGTVSSYEQYF. DNA for the CDR3: TGTGCCAGCAGGCCTGGGACAGTGAGCTCCTACGAGCAGTACTTC.

V is TRBV7-8 and J is TRBJ2-7; D uncertain. Germline-derived CDR1 and CDR2 are SGHVS and FQNEAQ. Trimming cost V 1 base and J 2 bases, with 6 bases left between them. This CDR3 contains 13 residues. The CDR3 nucleotides are TGTGCCAGCAGCTTAGTCCGAACCTACGAGCAGTACTTC. Amino acid sequence: CASSLVRTYEQYF.

This chain links TRBV11-2 with TRBJ1-1, with D perhaps TRBD1 (5 bases). The CDR3 runs 16 residues. V was clipped by 2 bases and J by 5 bases, with 18 bases between them. Germline V CDR1 and CDR2: SGHAT, FQNNGV. This chain's CDR3 is CASSLPPRGRGTEAFF. The CDR3 DNA reads as TGTGCCAGCAGCTTACCCCCCCGGGGCCGGGGGACTGAAGCTTTCTTT.

The V call is TRBV30, the J call TRBJ1-6; the D is unclear. This CDR3 has 13 residues. With 4 bases removed from V and 4 bases from J, the gap between germline ends came to 8 bases. CDR1 and CDR2 (germline): GTSNPN, SVGIG (reference sequence). For the CDR3, the DNA is TGTGCCTGGATGCCCGGGTATAATTCACCCCTCCACTTT. This translates into CAWMPGYNSPLHF.

This chain connects TRBV28 to TRBJ2-4, with 9 bases matching TRBD2. This CDR3 comprises 17 residues. CDR1 is MDHEN, CDR2 SYDVKM, per germline. The junction had 10 bases not matched to a gene; V was cut back by 7 bases and J by 0 bases. The CDR3 DNA reads as TGTGCCAGCACCACGGTAGCGGGAGTCGAAGCCAAAAACATTCAGTACTTC. Translated, it gives CASTTVAGVEAKNIQYF.

Remarks on this clone: Additional DNA sequences in this sample encode the identical CDR3. The V call is TRBV20-1, the J call TRBJ2-7; the D gene is possibly TRBD2 (6 bases). V was cut by 3 bases and J by 5 bases, with 8 bases left in between. Germline CDR1 and CDR2: DFQATT and SNEGSKA (reference sequence). This CDR3 has 11 residues. The CDR3 bases are TGCAGTGCTAGGCGGGGTAACGAGCAGTACTTC. This gives the protein CSARRGNEQYF.

This clone appeared a single time. The V gene is TRBV28, the J gene TRBJ2-7; TRBD2 agrees at 13 bases. V lost 3 bases and J lost 10; bases outside the gene matches: 9. CDR1 and CDR2 (germline): MDHEN, SYDVKM. The CDR3 has 15 amino acids. CDR3 sequence: CASSLGLAGPGQQYF. As DNA, the CDR3 is TGTGCCAGCAGTTTGGGACTAGCGGGACCCGGTCAACAGTACTTC.

This clone occurred once. The chain links TRBV27 to TRBJ1-4; the D gene is possibly TRBD1 (5 bases). The CDR3 covers 14 residues. Germline CDR1 MNHEY, CDR2 SMNVEV (reference sequence). Between the trimmed V and J ends, which lost 6 bases and 7 bases, there was a span of 15 bases. The CDR3 bases are TGTGCCAGCAGGAGACTACAGGTTTCTGAAAAACTGTTTTTT. Translating it yields CASRRLQVSEKLFF.

There are many counts of this clone. This sample also contains other DNA sequences that code for the same CDR3. The genes are TRBV15 and TRBJ1-4, with D uncertain. The V and J ends lost 1 base and 0 bases respectively, with 6 bases between them. CDR1 is LNHNV and CDR2 is YYDKDF in the germline V gene (reference sequence). The CDR3 runs 15 residues. The CDR3 region is CATSRGGSTNEKLFF. CDR3 nucleotides: TGTGCCACCAGCAGAGGGGGTTCAACTAATGAAAAACTGTTTTTT.

V gene TRBV4-1 combines with J gene TRBJ1-1; unclear D gene. The CDR3 consists of 12 residues. The V end was cut by 4 bases, the J end by 5 bases, with 8 bases between. The germline CDR1 and CDR2 sequences are MGHRA and YSYEKL. CDR3 loop: CASSRRGTEAFF. In nucleotides, the CDR3 is TGCGCCAGCAGCCGACGAGGGACTGAAGCTTTCTTT.

V and J are TRBV7-2 and TRBJ1-2; D remains ambiguous. V was pared by 0 bases and J by 2 bases, with 10 bases between. This CDR3 region has 15 residues. CDR1 and CDR2 (germline): SGHTA, FQGNSA. DNA of the CDR3: TGTGCCAGCAGCTTAGCGGGCCGTAGCAACTATGGCTACACCTTC. Translated: CASSLAGRSNYGYTF.

This clone was seen just once. The gene calls are TRBV27 and TRBJ1-2, with TRBD1 matching 7 bases. V dropped 6 bases and J dropped 2; count of bases not matched to a gene: 3. CDR1 and CDR2 from the germline V gene are MNHEY and SMNVEV (reference sequence). The CDR3 consists of 13 residues. For the CDR3, the DNA is TGTGCCAGCAGCGAGACAGGGAACTATGGCTACACCTTC. This encodes CASSETGNYGYTF.

The CDR3 DNA is TGTGCCAGCCTCAAAACGGGTTCTGGGGCCAACGTCCTGACTTTC. Its protein is CASLKTGSGANVLTF. The chain joins TRBV6-1 to TRBJ2-6; D not certain. In germline, CDR1 is MNHNS, CDR2 SASEGT. With 8 bases removed from V and 1 base from J, the gap between germline ends came to 12 bases. CDR3 size: 15 residues.

The gene calls are TRBV9 and TRBJ2-3; D is unclear. Trimming took off 0 bases at V and 1 base at J, with 6 bases between the two ends. CDR1 is SGDLS, CDR2 YYNGEE, per germline. CDR3 length equals 14 residues. The CDR3 reads CASSVEAGTDTQYF. As DNA, the CDR3 is TGTGCCAGCAGCGTAGAGGCGGGCACAGATACGCAGTATTTT.

The CDR3 coding sequence is TGCGCCAGCAGCTTGGCACAGGCCCTGACCGGGGAGCTGTTTTTT. Encoded protein: CASSLAQALTGELFF. This chain joins TRBV5-1 and TRBJ2-2; a possible D gene is TRBD1 (5 bases). Germline V CDR1 and CDR2: SGHRS, YFSETQ. The germline V and J ends were trimmed by 0 bases and 5 bases, with 11 bases remaining between them. This CDR3 spans 15 amino acids.

The rearrangement uses TRBV28 and TRBJ1-2, with no clear D. Trimming removed 7 bases from V and 7 bases from J, with 25 bases in between. This CDR3 has 16 residues. The germline CDR1 and CDR2 sequences are MDHEN and SYDVKM. In DNA form, the CDR3 reads TGTGCCAGCACCAACCAACCCGGCGGGAGGGTGGGTGGCTACACCTTC. Encoded protein: CASTNQPGGRVGGYTF.

The gene calls are TRBV7-8 and TRBJ1-1, with a possible D match to TRBD1 (5 bases). The CDR3 consists of 14 residues. Germline assignment: CDR1 SGHVS and CDR2 FQNEAQ. With 5 bases removed from V and 1 base from J, the gap between germline ends came to 11 bases. The CDR3: CASSDWGGNTEAFF. In DNA form, the CDR3 reads TGTGCCAGCAGCGACTGGGGGGGGAACACTGAAGCTTTCTTT.

The chain uses TRBV10-2 and TRBJ2-5, with 9 bases fitting TRBD2. V shed 2 bases and J 4 bases; nucleotides not matched to a gene: 5. The CDR3 extends over 15 amino acids. Germline values: CDR1 WSHSY, CDR2 SAAADI. CDR3 DNA: TGCGCCAGCAGTGAGCTGAAAGCGGGAGGAGAGACCCAGTACTTC. Protein product: CASSELKAGGETQYF.

About this clone: This CDR3 is also generated by other DNA sequences in the sample. This chain connects TRBV7-2 to TRBJ1-5; D gene unclear. Between the trimmed V and J ends, which lost 5 bases and 5 bases, there was a span of 7 bases. Germline V gene data show CDR1 as SGHTA and CDR2 as FQGNSA. There are 12 residues in the CDR3. CDR3 residues: CASSLDHQPQHF. CDR3 coding DNA: TGTGCCAGCAGCCTAGACCATCAGCCCCAGCATTTT. Variable domain in full (rest from reference TRBV7-2 and TRBJ1-5): GAGVSQSPSNKVTEKGKDVELRCDPISGHTALYWYRQSLGQGLEFLIYFQGNSAPDKSGLPSDRFSAERTGGSVSTLTIQRTQQEDSAVYLCASSLDHQPQHFGDGTRLSIL.